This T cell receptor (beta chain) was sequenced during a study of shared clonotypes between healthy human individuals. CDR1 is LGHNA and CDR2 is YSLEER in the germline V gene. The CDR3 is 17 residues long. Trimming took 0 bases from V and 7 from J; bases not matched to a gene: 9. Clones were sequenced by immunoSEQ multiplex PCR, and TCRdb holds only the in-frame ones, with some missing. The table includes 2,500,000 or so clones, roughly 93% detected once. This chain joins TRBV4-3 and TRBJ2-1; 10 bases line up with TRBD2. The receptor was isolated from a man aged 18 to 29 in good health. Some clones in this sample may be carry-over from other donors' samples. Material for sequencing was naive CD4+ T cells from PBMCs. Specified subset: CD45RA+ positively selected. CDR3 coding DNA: TGCGCCAGCAGCCAAGATAGGCTAGCGGGAGCAGGGAATGAGCAGTTCTTC. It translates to CASSQDRLAGAGNEQFF.